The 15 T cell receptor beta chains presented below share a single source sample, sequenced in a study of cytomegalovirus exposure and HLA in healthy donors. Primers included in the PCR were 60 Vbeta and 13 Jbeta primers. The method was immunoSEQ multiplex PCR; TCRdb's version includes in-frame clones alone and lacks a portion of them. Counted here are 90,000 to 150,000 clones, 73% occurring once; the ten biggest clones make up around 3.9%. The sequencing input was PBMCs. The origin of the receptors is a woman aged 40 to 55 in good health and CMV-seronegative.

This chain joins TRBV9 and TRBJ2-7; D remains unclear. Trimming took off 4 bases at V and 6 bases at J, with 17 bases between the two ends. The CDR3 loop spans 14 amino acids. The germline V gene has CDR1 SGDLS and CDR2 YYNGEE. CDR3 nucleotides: TGTGCCAGCAGCCCGATTGACACGGCCGTCGAGCAGTACTTC. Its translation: CASSPIDTAVEQYF.

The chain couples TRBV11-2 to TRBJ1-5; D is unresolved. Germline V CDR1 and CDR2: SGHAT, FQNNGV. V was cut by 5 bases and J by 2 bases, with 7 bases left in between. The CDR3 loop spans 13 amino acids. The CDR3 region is CASSDTGNQPQHF. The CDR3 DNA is TGTGCCAGCAGCGACACCGGCAATCAGCCCCAGCATTTT.

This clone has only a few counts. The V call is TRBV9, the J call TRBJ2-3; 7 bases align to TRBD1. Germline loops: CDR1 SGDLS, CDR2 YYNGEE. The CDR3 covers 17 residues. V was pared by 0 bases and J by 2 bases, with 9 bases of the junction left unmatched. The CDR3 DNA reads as TGTGCCAGCAGCGTAGGCAAGACAGGGACGGCCACAGATACGCAGTATTTT. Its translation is CASSVGKTGTATDTQYF.

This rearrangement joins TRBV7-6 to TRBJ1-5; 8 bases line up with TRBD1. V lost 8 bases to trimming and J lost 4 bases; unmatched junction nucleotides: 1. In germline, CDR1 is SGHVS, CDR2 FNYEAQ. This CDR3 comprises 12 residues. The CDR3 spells CASGTGNQPQHF. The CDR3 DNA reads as TGTGCCAGCGGGACAGGTAATCAGCCCCAGCATTTT.

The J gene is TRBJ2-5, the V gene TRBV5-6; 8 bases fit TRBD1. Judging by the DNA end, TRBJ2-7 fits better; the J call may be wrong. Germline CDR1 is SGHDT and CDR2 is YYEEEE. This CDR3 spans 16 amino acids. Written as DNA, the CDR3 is TGTGCCAGCAGCTCAACTCAGGGGGCTCAGACCTACGAGCAGTACTTC. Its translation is CASSSTQGAQTYEQYF.

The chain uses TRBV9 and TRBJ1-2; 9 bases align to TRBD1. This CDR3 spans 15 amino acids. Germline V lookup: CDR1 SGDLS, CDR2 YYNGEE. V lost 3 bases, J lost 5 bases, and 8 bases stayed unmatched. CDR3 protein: CASSADRGYAYGYTF. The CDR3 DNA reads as TGTGCCAGCAGCGCGGACAGGGGCTACGCGTATGGCTACACCTTC.

CDR3 sequence reads: CASRWDWRQGPRLNTEAFF. The CDR3 DNA reads TGTGCCAGCCGGTGGGATTGGCGACAGGGTCCTCGATTGAACACTGAAGCTTTCTTT. The gene calls are TRBV27 and TRBJ1-1, with 7 bases aligning to TRBD1. Germline assignment: CDR1 MNHEY and CDR2 SMNVEV (reference sequence). The length of the CDR3 is 19 residues. V was pared by 8 bases and J by 0 bases, with 21 bases of the junction left unmatched.

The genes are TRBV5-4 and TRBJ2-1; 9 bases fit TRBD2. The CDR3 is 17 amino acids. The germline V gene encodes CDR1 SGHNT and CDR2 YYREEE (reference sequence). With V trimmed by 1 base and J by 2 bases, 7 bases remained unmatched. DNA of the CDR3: TGTGCCAGCAGCTTGCTAGCGGGGCCCCTTACCTACAATGAGCAGTTCTTC. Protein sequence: CASSLLAGPLTYNEQFF.

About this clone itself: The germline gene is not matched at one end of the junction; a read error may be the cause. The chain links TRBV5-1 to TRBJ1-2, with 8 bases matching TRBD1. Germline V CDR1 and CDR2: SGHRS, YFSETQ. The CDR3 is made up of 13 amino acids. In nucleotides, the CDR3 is TGCGCCAGCAGCTTCGGACAGGGCTATGGCAACACCTTC. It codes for CASSFGQGYGNTF.

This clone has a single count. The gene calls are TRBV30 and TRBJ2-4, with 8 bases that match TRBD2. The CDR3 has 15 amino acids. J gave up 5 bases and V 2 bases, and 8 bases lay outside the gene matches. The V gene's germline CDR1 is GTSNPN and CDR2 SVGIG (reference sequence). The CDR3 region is CAWSQEAGVQNIQYF. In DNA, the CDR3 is TGTGCCTGGAGTCAAGAAGCGGGAGTCCAAAACATTCAGTACTTC.

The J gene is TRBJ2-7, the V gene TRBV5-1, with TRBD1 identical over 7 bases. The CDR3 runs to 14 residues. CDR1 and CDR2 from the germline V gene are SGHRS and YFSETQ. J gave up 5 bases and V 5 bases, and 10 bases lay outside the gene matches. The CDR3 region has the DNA TGCGCCAGCAGTCGTGAGGGGGCGCGAAACGAGCAGTACTTC. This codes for CASSREGARNEQYF.

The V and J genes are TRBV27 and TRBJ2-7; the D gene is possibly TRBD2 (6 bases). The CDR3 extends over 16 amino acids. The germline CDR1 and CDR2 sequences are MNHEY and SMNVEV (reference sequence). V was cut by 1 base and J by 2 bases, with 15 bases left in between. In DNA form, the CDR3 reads TGTGCCAGCAGTTTATACCTCGGGACTTCCGCCTACGAGCAGTACTTC. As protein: CASSLYLGTSAYEQYF.

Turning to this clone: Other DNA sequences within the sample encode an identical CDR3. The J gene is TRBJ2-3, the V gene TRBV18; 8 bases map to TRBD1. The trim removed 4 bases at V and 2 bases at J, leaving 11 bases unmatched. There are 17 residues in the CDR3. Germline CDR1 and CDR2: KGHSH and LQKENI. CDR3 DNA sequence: TGTGCCAGCTCACGACGGACAGGGAAGGCTTACACAGATACGCAGTATTTT. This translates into CASSRRTGKAYTDTQYF. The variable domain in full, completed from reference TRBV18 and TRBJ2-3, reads NAGVMQNPRHLVRRRGQEARLRCSPMKGHSHVYWYRQLPEEGLKFMVYLQKENIIDESGMPKERFSAEFPKEGPSILRIQQVVRGDSAAYFCASSRRTGKAYTDTQYFGPGTRLTVL.

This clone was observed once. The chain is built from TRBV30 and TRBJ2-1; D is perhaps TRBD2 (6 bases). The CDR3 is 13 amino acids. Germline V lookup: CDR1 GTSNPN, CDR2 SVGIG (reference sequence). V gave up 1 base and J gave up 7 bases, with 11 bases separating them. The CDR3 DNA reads TGTGCCTGGAGTGCGGGAGCGAAAAATGAGCAGTTCTTC. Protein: CAWSAGAKNEQFF.

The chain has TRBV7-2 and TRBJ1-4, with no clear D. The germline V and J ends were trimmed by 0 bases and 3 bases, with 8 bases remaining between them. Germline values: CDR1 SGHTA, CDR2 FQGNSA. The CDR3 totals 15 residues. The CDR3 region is CASSLARGSNEKLFF. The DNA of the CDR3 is TGTGCCAGCAGCTTAGCCCGAGGGTCTAATGAAAAACTGTTTTTT.